This passage covers 18 T cell receptor beta chains from one sample sequenced in a study of cytomegalovirus exposure and HLA in healthy donors. PCR used 60 Vbeta primers and 13 Jbeta primers. Assay: immunoSEQ multiplex PCR; the TCRdb copy retains only in-frame clones and omits some. The sample contains more than 90,000 clones, roughly 79% of which appear only once. The sequenced sample was PBMCs. The source of these receptors is a woman in her forties in good health and CMV-seronegative.

Concerning this clone itself: A read error may account for a junction end that differs from germline. The chain couples TRBV7-9 to TRBJ2-7, with D hard to call. Germline V lookup: CDR1 SEHNR, CDR2 FQNEAQ (reference sequence). The CDR3 runs to 12 residues. In nucleotides, the CDR3 is TGTTCCAGCAGCCCCGCCGACAACGAGCAGTACTTC. Protein: CSSSPADNEQYF.

The chain links TRBV10-3 to TRBJ1-5, with a weak D call TRBD1 (5 bases). The CDR3 has 13 residues. Germline loops: CDR1 ENHRY, CDR2 SYGVKD. This CDR3 reads CAGGGAENQPQHF. The CDR3 DNA is TGTGCGGGAGGAGGGGCTGAAAATCAGCCCCAGCATTTT.

The V and J genes are TRBV7-9 and TRBJ2-2; 7 positions agree with TRBD2. The CDR3 covers 16 residues. Germline V gene lookup returns CDR1 SEHNR and CDR2 FQNEAQ (reference sequence). The V and J ends lost 1 base and 0 bases, in that order; junction bases with no gene match: 2. CDR3 sequence: CASSLGEGTNTGELFF. CDR3 DNA: TGTGCCAGCAGCTTAGGGGAGGGTACGAACACCGGGGAGCTGTTTTTT.

This chain joins TRBV6-5 and TRBJ2-5; TRBD2 is a possible D gene (7 bases). V lost 1 base and J 5 bases, leaving 14 bases between the germline ends. Germline V lookup: CDR1 MNHEY, CDR2 SVGAGI. The CDR3 extends over 15 amino acids. The CDR3 loop is CASSYLGGGRETQYF. CDR3 nucleotide sequence: TGTGCCAGCAGTTACTTAGGGGGGGGGCGGGAGACCCAGTACTTC.

This clone was observed a few times. The CDR3 is CASSFGGGRGNEQFF. CDR3 DNA: TGTGCCAGTAGTTTTGGGGGCGGGAGGGGCAATGAGCAGTTCTTC. The rearrangement uses TRBV19 and TRBJ2-1, with 9 bases matching TRBD2. Trimming cost V 5 bases and J 6 bases; bases outside gene matches: 8. The CDR3 totals 15 residues. The germline CDR1 and CDR2 sequences are LNHDA and SQIVND (reference sequence).

This clone was seen only once. V usage is TRBV18 and J usage is TRBJ1-1; no clear D. Germline V gene lookup returns CDR1 KGHSH and CDR2 LQKENI. V was shortened by 1 base and J by 0 bases, with 6 bases between the two germline ends. The CDR3 has 14 residues. The DNA for the CDR3 is TGTGCCAGCTCACCACTGCGGGTGAACACTGAAGCTTTCTTT. It translates to CASSPLRVNTEAFF.

V is TRBV9 and J is TRBJ2-3; 9 nucleotides match TRBD2. Losses at the gene ends were 2 bases for V and 5 bases for J; bases not matched to a gene: 18. The CDR3 contains 19 residues. Germline assignment: CDR1 SGDLS and CDR2 YYNGEE. The CDR3, as DNA: TGTGCCAGCAGCGTGGATTCGGGTTGGATAGCGGGGGTTAGAGATACGCAGTATTTT. Translated: CASSVDSGWIAGVRDTQYF. Filled out from reference TRBV9 and TRBJ2-3, the complete variable domain reads DSGVTQTPKHLITATGQRVTLRCSPRSGDLSVYWYQQSLDQGLQFLIQYYNGEERAKGNILERFSAQQFPDLHSELNLSSLELGDSALYFCASSVDSGWIAGVRDTQYFGPGTRLTVL.

The chain carries TRBV27 and TRBJ1-5, with D perhaps TRBD1 (5 bases). This CDR3 has 14 residues. Germline-derived CDR1 and CDR2 are MNHEY and SMNVEV (reference sequence). Trimming shortened V by 5 bases and J by 6 bases, and 14 bases separated the two germline ends. The CDR3 nucleotides are TGTGCCAGCAGTCAAATTGGGCAGGGTCAGCCCCAGCATTTT. This sequence encodes CASSQIGQGQPQHF.

J is TRBJ2-3 and V is TRBV6-7; 7 positions match TRBD1. TRBV6-7 belongs to the ORF category, with a function that is uncertain. V lost 2 bases and J lost 2; bases outside the gene matches: 19. The CDR3 has 20 residues. Here the CDR3 reads CASSYLAGSTGQKHTDTQYF. DNA for the CDR3: TGTGCCAGCAGTTACCTCGCAGGGTCAACGGGACAGAAGCACACAGATACGCAGTATTTT.

The J gene is TRBJ2-6, the V gene TRBV7-9; D is unclear. Between the trimmed V and J ends, which lost 0 bases and 0 bases, there was a span of 12 bases. Germline V gene lookup returns CDR1 SEHNR and CDR2 FQNEAQ (reference sequence). CDR3 length: 18 residues. The CDR3 DNA follows: TGTGCCAGCAGCTTAGCGATACAGACCCCCTCTGGGGCCAACGTCCTGACTTTC. Protein: CASSLAIQTPSGANVLTF.

The V gene is TRBV27, the J gene TRBJ1-2, with 7 bases identical to TRBD1. Germline-derived CDR1 and CDR2 are MNHEY and SMNVEV (reference sequence). The trim removed 8 bases at V and 8 bases at J, leaving 17 bases unmatched. CDR3 size: 15 residues. The CDR3 sequence: CASSWRDRGRQGYTF. CDR3 nucleotide sequence: TGTGCCAGCTCTTGGAGGGACAGAGGCAGGCAGGGCTACACCTTC.

V and J are TRBV4-2 and TRBJ2-3; D unresolved. CDR3 size: 15 residues. V lost 2 bases, J lost 0 bases, and 9 bases lay in between. Germline V lookup: CDR1 LGHNA, CDR2 YNFKEQ. CDR3 residues: CASSQKRSSTDTQYF. In nucleotides, the CDR3 is TGTGCCAGCAGCCAAAAGCGTTCTAGCACAGATACGCAGTATTTT.

V is TRBV6-5 and J is TRBJ1-2; 9 bases are shared with TRBD1. CDR3 length equals 15 residues. V lost 0 bases to trimming and J lost 7 bases; unmatched junction nucleotides: 6. Germline assignment: CDR1 MNHEY and CDR2 SVGAGI. CDR3 in amino acids: CASSYSWDRESGYTF. The CDR3 DNA sequence: TGTGCCAGCAGTTACTCGTGGGACAGGGAATCTGGCTACACCTTC.

This chain connects TRBV5-1 to TRBJ2-3; 10 bases fit TRBD2. With 4 bases clipped from V and 5 bases from J, the junction kept 10 bases outside the gene matches. CDR3 length equals 16 residues. Germline V gene data show CDR1 as SGHRS and CDR2 as YFSETQ. The CDR3 DNA reads as TGCGCCAGCAGCCTACCTAGCGGGAGCAGGAGAGATACGCAGTATTTT. This sequence encodes CASSLPSGSRRDTQYF.

This clone occurred a few times. The rearrangement uses TRBV6-1 and TRBJ2-1; TRBD2 matches 8 bases. V lost 5 bases, J lost 10 bases, and 13 bases stayed unmatched. The germline V gene has CDR1 MNHNS and CDR2 SASEGT. CDR3 length equals 15 residues. Here the CDR3 DNA reads TGTGCCAGCAGTCCTCCGGGGGGGGCCCCTTCAGAGCAGTTCTTC. This sequence encodes CASSPPGGAPSEQFF.

The chain links TRBV7-9 to TRBJ2-3, with TRBD1 identical over 9 bases. CDR1 and CDR2 from the germline V gene are SEHNR and FQNEAQ (reference sequence). CDR3 length equals 16 residues. The V segment lost 0 bases and the J segment 0 bases; nucleotides outside the gene matches: 1. CDR3 sequence (DNA): TGTGCCAGCAGCTTAGCGGGGACAGGGAGCACAGATACGCAGTATTTT. Translated: CASSLAGTGSTDTQYF.

This chain connects TRBV4-2 to TRBJ2-7; D remains ambiguous. The CDR3 covers 18 residues. V was trimmed by 0 bases and J by 1 base, leaving 19 bases between them. CDR1 is LGHNA, CDR2 YNFKEQ, per germline. CDR3 sequence (DNA): TGTGCCAGCAGCCAAGAGGGTGGGTTTGGGCAAGAGTCCTACGAGCAGTACTTC. Protein product: CASSQEGGFGQESYEQYF.

The chain combines TRBV28 with TRBJ2-1; 8 nucleotides line up with TRBD2. J lost 0 bases, V lost 6 bases, and 7 bases had no gene match. The germline V gene has CDR1 MDHEN and CDR2 SYDVKM. The CDR3 runs to 16 residues. The CDR3 bases are TGTGCCAGCAGGTCCCGGGGGGGGGCCTCCTACAATGAGCAGTTCTTC. Protein sequence: CASRSRGGASYNEQFF.